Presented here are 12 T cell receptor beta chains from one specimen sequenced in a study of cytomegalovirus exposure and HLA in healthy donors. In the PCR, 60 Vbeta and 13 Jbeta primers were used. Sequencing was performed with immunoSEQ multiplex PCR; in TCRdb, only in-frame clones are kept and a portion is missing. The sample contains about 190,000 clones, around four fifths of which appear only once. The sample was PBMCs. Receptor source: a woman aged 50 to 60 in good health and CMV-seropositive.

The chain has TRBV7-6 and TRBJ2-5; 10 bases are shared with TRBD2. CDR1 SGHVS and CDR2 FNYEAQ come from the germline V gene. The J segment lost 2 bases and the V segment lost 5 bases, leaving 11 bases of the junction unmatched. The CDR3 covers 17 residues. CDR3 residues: CASSPTWLAGVQETQYF. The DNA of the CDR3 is TGTGCCAGCAGCCCAACCTGGCTAGCGGGGGTTCAAGAGACCCAGTACTTC.

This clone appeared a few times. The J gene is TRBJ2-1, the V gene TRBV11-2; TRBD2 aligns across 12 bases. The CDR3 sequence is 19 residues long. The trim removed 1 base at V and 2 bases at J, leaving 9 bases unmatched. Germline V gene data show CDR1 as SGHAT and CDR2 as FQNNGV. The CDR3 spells CASSLGLLAGGSTYNEQFF. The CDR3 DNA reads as TGTGCCAGCAGCTTAGGCCTACTAGCGGGGGGATCAACCTACAATGAGCAGTTCTTC.

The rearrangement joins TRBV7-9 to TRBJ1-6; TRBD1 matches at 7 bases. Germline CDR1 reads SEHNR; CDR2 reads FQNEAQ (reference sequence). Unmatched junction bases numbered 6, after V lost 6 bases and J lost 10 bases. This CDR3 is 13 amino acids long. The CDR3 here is CASRPTGISPLHF. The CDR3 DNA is TGTGCCAGCAGGCCGACAGGGATATCACCCCTCCACTTT. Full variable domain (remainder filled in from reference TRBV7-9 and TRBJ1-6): DTGVSQNPRHKITKRGQNVTFRCDPISEHNRLYWYRQTLGQGPEFLTYFQNEAQLEKSRLLSDRFSAERPKGSFSTLEIQRTEQGDSAMYLCASRPTGISPLHFGNGTRLTVT.

The CDR3 here is CASTTPGQLRETQYF. The CDR3 DNA is TGTGCCAGCACCACCCCGGGACAGCTGAGGGAGACCCAGTACTTC. The chain links TRBV28 to TRBJ2-5, with 7 bases lining up with TRBD1. Per germline, CDR1 MDHEN and CDR2 SYDVKM. With V trimmed by 7 bases and J by 5 bases, 13 bases remained unmatched. This CDR3 is built from 15 residues.

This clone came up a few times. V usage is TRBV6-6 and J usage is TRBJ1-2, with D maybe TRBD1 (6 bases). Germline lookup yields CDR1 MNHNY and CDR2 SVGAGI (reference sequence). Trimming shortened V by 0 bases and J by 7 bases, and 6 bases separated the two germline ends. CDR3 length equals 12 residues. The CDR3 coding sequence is TGTGCCAGCAGTTACTCAGGGGGTGGCTACACCTTC. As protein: CASSYSGGGYTF.

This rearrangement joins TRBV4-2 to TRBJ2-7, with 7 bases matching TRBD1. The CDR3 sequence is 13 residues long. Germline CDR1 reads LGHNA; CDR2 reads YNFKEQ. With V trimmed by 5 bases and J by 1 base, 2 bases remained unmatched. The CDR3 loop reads CASSLTGSYEQYF. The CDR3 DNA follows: TGTGCCAGCAGCTTGACAGGGTCCTACGAGCAGTACTTC.

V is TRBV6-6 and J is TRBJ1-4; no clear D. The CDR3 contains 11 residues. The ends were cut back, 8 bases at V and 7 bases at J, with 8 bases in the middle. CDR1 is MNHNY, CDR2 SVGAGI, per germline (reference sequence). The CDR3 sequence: CASVGGEKLFF. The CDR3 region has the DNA TGTGCCAGCGTCGGAGGTGAAAAACTGTTTTTT.

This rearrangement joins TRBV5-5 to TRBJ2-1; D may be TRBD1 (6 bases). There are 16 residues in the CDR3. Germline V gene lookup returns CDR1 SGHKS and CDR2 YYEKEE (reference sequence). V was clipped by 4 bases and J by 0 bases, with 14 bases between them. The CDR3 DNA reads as TGTGCCAGCAGCCCCTCGACAGGAGGCTCCTACAATGAGCAGTTCTTC. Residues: CASSPSTGGSYNEQFF.

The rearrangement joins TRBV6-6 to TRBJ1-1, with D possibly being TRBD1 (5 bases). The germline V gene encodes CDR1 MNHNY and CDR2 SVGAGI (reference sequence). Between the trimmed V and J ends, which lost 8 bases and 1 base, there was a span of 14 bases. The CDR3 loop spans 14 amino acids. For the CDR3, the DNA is TGTGCCAGCCAAGCGCGAGGACAGAACACTGAAGCTTTCTTT. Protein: CASQARGQNTEAFF.

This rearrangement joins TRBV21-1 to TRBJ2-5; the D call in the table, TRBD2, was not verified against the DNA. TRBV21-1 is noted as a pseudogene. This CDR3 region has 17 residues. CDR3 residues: CATNSLAGGKRQGTQYF. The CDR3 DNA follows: TGTGCCACCAATTCTCTAGCGGGGGGAAAGAGGCAGGGGACCCAGTACTTC.

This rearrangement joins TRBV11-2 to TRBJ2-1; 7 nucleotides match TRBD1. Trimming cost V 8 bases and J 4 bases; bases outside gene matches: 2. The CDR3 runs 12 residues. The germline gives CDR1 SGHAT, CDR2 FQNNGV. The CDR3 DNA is TGTGCCAGCCAGACAGGGTACAATGAGCAGTTCTTC. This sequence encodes CASQTGYNEQFF.

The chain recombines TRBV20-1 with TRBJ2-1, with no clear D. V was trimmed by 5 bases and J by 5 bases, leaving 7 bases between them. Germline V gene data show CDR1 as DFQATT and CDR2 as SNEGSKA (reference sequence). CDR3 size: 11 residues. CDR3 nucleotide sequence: TGCAGTGCTTTGCGCAACAATGAGCAGTTCTTC. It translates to CSALRNNEQFF.